This TCR beta chain was profiled in a study of regulatory T cells in long-lasting Graves disease. Study-level points and caveats: TCR diversity in persistent Graves' patients was below that of newly diagnosed ones.

The authors built TCR beta libraries using iRepertoire HTBI primers and Arm-PCR of CDR3 regions. TCRdb reprocessed the multiplex PCR reads via MiXCR and lists one record per CDR3 protein. The table includes under 700,000 distinct CDR3 sequences, roughly 16% detected once. Time point of the sample: newly diagnosed GD, antithyroid drugs for less than 3 months. With RNA extracted from PBMCs as input, the TCR library was made. The CDR3 contains 14 residues. The germline V gene encodes CDR1 KGHDR and CDR2 SFDVKD. The V end was cut by 3 bases, the J end by 4 bases, with 9 bases between. This clonotype was found many times. Its antigen is currently unknown. These data are also associated with another study on T cells in Graves' hyperthyroidism and ophthalmopathy.

This sequence joins TRBV24-1 and TRBJ2-1; D gene ambiguous. The sequences come from peripheral blood mononuclear cells (PBMCs), collected at new diagnosis, from a patient treated with antithyroid drugs. This sequence was found in a woman aged 35-65 years with Graves disease. In DNA form, the CDR3 reads TGTGCCACCAGTGATCCTACGGGTTACAATGAGCAGTTCTTC. Its translation: CATSDPTGYNEQFF.